The 23 T cell receptor beta chains listed next were all sequenced from one sample in a study of T cell responses to AZD1222 COVID-19 vaccine. The method was immunoSEQ multiplex PCR; TCRdb's version includes in-frame clones alone and lacks a portion of them. The sample contains roughly 110,000 clones, around 90% of which appear only once. Sequencing used peripheral blood, obtained 28 days after the second AZD1222 dose. The receptors were gathered from an adult who received the AZD1222 COVID-19 vaccine.

V and J are TRBV6-2 or TRBV6-3 and TRBJ1-1; D perhaps matches TRBD1 (6 bases). V dropped 5 bases and J dropped 4 bases, with 8 bases sitting between them. The germline CDR1 and CDR2 sequences are MNHEY and SVGEGT. The CDR3 is 12 amino acids. For the CDR3, the DNA is TGTGCCAGCAGTAGGGGGTTCACTGAAGCTTTCTTT. This encodes CASSRGFTEAFF.

This sequence joins TRBV7-8 and TRBJ2-3; 8 bases map to TRBD2. Unmatched junction bases numbered 9, after V lost 4 bases and J lost 12 bases. Germline V CDR1 and CDR2: SGHVS, FQNEAQ. CDR3 length equals 13 residues. CDR3 sequence (DNA): TGTGCCAGCAGCTGGGGACTAGTTGATCAACAGTATTTT. Protein sequence: CASSWGLVDQQYF.

CDR3 amino acids: CASSFGSLYEQYF. Written as DNA, the CDR3 is TGTGCCAGCAGCTTCGGATCCCTCTACGAGCAGTACTTC. V is TRBV5-4 and J is TRBJ2-7; D not resolved. The germline CDR1 and CDR2 sequences are SGHNT and YYREEE (reference sequence). The V gene lost 2 bases and the J gene lost 3 bases, with 9 bases spanning the gap. The CDR3 is 13 amino acids. Supplemented by reference TRBV5-4 and TRBJ2-7, the full variable domain reads ETGVTQSPTHLIKTRGQQVTLRCSSQSGHNTVSWYQQALGQGPQFIFQYYREEENGRGNFPPRFSGLQFPNYSSELNVNALELDDSALYLCASSFGSLYEQYFGPGTRLTVT.

V gene TRBV30 combines with J gene TRBJ1-6; D gene ambiguous. CDR3 length: 18 amino acids. Germline CDR1 reads GTSNPN; CDR2 reads SVGIG (reference sequence). Trimming took 3 bases from V and 3 from J, leaving 21 bases between them. The CDR3 DNA reads TGTGCCTGGAGCTCTGGGAGGCCACTCGGGGACTATAATTCACCCCTCCACTTT. It specifies CAWSSGRPLGDYNSPLHF.

The gene calls are TRBV5-4 and TRBJ2-5, with 8 bases fitting TRBD2. The V gene's germline CDR1 is SGHNT and CDR2 YYREEE (reference sequence). V shed 4 bases, J shed 5 bases, and the junction held 4 bases outside the gene matches. The CDR3 covers 13 residues. DNA for the CDR3: TGTGCCAGCAGCCCGGGACTAGTCGAGACCCAGTACTTC. This encodes CASSPGLVETQYF.

The chain joins TRBV4-1 to TRBJ2-7; 11 positions agree with TRBD2. J lost 6 bases, V lost 2 bases, and 6 bases had no gene match. Germline V CDR1 and CDR2: MGHRA, YSYEKL. The CDR3 contains 15 residues. The CDR3 reads CASSQFSGGEFEQYF. The CDR3 coding sequence is TGCGCCAGCAGCCAATTTAGCGGGGGGGAGTTCGAGCAGTACTTC.

To note about this clone: The same CDR3 also results from other DNA sequences found in this sample. This rearrangement joins TRBV6-6 to TRBJ1-5, with D unclear. Germline V gene lookup returns CDR1 MNHNY and CDR2 SVGAGI (reference sequence). V was pared by 4 bases and J by 0 bases, with 1 base between. The CDR3 is made up of 12 amino acids. CDR3 nucleotide sequence: TGTGCCAGCAGTTTTAGCAATCAGCCCCAGCATTTT. Protein: CASSFSNQPQHF.

The CDR3 reads CASSEENNSPLHF. The CDR3 bases are TGCGCCAGCAGCGAAGAAAATAATTCACCCCTCCACTTT. This chain connects TRBV5-1 to TRBJ1-6; D remains ambiguous. V dropped 4 bases and J dropped 5 bases, with 7 bases sitting between them. Germline CDR1 is SGHRS and CDR2 is YFSETQ. The CDR3 runs 13 residues.

V usage is TRBV3-1 (or the pseudogene TRBV3-2) and J usage is TRBJ2-7; TRBD1 agrees at 8 bases. Trimming removed 4 bases from V and 2 bases from J; junction bases left unmatched: 4. In germline, CDR1 is LGHDT, CDR2 YNNKEL (reference sequence). The CDR3 is 14 amino acids. The CDR3 DNA reads as TGTGCCAGCAGCCTCGGACAGGGCCCCTACGAGCAGTACTTC. Encoded protein: CASSLGQGPYEQYF.

This clone was detected only once. This rearrangement joins TRBV7-8 to TRBJ2-7; D not resolved. From germline, CDR1 is SGHVS and CDR2 FQNEAQ. This CDR3 comprises 13 residues. V was cut by 2 bases and J by 3 bases, with 8 bases left in between. The CDR3 is CASSLSSFYEQYF. CDR3 nucleotide sequence: TGTGCCAGCAGCTTATCCTCGTTCTACGAGCAGTACTTC.

J is TRBJ1-3 and V is TRBV6-5; D ambiguous. Trimming pared 2 bases from V and 0 bases from J, leaving 8 bases between. The CDR3 runs to 15 residues. Germline CDR1 and CDR2: MNHEY and SVGAGI. CDR3 sequence: CASSYTSDSGNTIYF. The CDR3 region has the DNA TGTGCCAGCAGTTACACGAGTGACTCTGGAAACACCATATATTTT.

This clone was seen just once. This rearrangement joins TRBV6-6 to TRBJ1-2, with D unclear. Germline V gene lookup returns CDR1 MNHNY and CDR2 SVGAGI (reference sequence). This CDR3 region has 13 residues. Trimming removed 2 bases at V and 8 bases at J, with 12 bases between. CDR3 DNA sequence: TGTGCCAGCAGTTACGCGGGCAAGGAGGGCTACACCTTC. Its translation: CASSYAGKEGYTF.

The chain employs TRBV5-1 and TRBJ2-6; 10 bases agree with TRBD1. Trimming removed 5 bases from V and 3 bases from J; junction bases left unmatched: 11. CDR3 size: 18 residues. From germline, CDR1 is SGHRS and CDR2 YFSETQ. In DNA, the CDR3 is TGCGCCAGCAGTTACTACCCGGGACAGGGGAATGGGGCCAACGTCCTGACTTTC. As protein: CASSYYPGQGNGANVLTF.

CDR3 coding DNA: TGTGCCATCAGTGGAAATTCTCGCGAGCAGTACTTC. This translates into CAISGNSREQYF. The gene calls are TRBV10-3 and TRBJ2-7, with D unclear. Germline V CDR1 and CDR2: ENHRY, SYGVKD. Deletions cut 4 bases from V and 6 bases from J, with 10 bases between. The CDR3 is made up of 12 amino acids.

The CDR3 here is CASSGQGYGDTQYF. The DNA for the CDR3 is TGTGCCAGCAGCGGACAGGGGTATGGAGATACGCAGTATTTT. The genes are TRBV6-5 and TRBJ2-3; 9 nucleotides align to TRBD1. CDR3 size: 14 residues. With V trimmed by 6 bases and J by 5 bases, 6 bases remained unmatched. The germline V gene encodes CDR1 MNHEY and CDR2 SVGAGI.

This chain connects TRBV10-2 to TRBJ2-7; 7 bases are a match to TRBD1. CDR3 length equals 15 residues. Germline CDR1 WSHSY, CDR2 SAAADI. V lost 3 bases and J lost 0; bases outside the gene matches: 5. This CDR3 reads CASSDPGTVSYEQYF. DNA of the CDR3: TGCGCCAGCAGTGACCCCGGGACAGTCTCCTACGAGCAGTACTTC.

The chain combines TRBV28 with TRBJ2-7; 11 bases align to TRBD1. J was trimmed by 3 bases and V by 6 bases; bases with no gene match: 10. The CDR3 consists of 16 residues. Germline values: CDR1 MDHEN, CDR2 SYDVKM. For the CDR3, the DNA is TGTGCCAGCAGACTGACCGGGACAGGGGGGGACTACGAGCAGTACTTC. This sequence encodes CASRLTGTGGDYEQYF. Variable domain in full (rest from reference TRBV28 and TRBJ2-7): DVKVTQSSRYLVKRTGEKVFLECVQDMDHENMFWYRQDPGLGLRLIYFSYDVKMKEKGDIPEGYSVSREKKERFSLILESASTNQTSMYLCASRLTGTGGDYEQYFGPGTRLTVT.

The chain has TRBV6-4 and TRBJ1-1; D is undetermined. Germline V gene lookup returns CDR1 MRHNA and CDR2 SNTAGT. The CDR3 consists of 14 residues. The V and J ends lost 8 bases and 7 bases respectively, with 20 bases between them. CDR3 sequence reads: CASASAAGRSEAFF. CDR3 sequence (DNA): TGTGCCAGCGCATCGGCCGCCGGGCGTAGTGAAGCTTTCTTT.

This chain links TRBV13 with TRBJ1-1, with D maybe TRBD1 (5 bases). CDR1 and CDR2 (germline): PRHDT, FYEKMQ (reference sequence). The CDR3 runs to 13 residues. The V end lost 6 bases, the J end lost 0 bases, and 8 bases lay between the germline ends. The CDR3 coding sequence is TGTGCCAGCAGGCCGACAGTGAACACTGAAGCTTTCTTT. Translation: CASRPTVNTEAFF.

The rearrangement links TRBV7-8 to TRBJ2-7; TRBD1 might be the D (6 bases). The CDR3 has 15 amino acids. Germline V gives CDR1 SGHVS, CDR2 FQNEAQ. V lost 1 base and J lost 2, with 12 bases in between. The CDR3 here is CASSLGAGATYEQYF. CDR3 in DNA: TGTGCCAGCAGCTTAGGGGCAGGGGCCACCTACGAGCAGTACTTC.

V usage is TRBV3-1 (or the pseudogene TRBV3-2) and J usage is TRBJ2-5; 8 positions agree with TRBD2. Germline assignment: CDR1 LGHDT and CDR2 YNNKEL (reference sequence). Unmatched junction bases numbered 14, after V lost 0 bases and J lost 2 bases. The length of the CDR3 is 19 residues. In DNA form, the CDR3 reads TGTGCCAGCAGCCAAGATAGGGCTAGCGGGCGAGTTTCGCAAGAGACCCAGTACTTC. Translated: CASSQDRASGRVSQETQYF.

The rearrangement joins TRBV4-3 to TRBJ2-2, with unresolved D. The CDR3 has 15 amino acids. V gave up 0 bases and J gave up 0 bases, with 5 bases separating them. CDR1 is LGHNA, CDR2 YSLEER, per germline. The CDR3 DNA follows: TGCGCCAGCAGCCAAGACTTAACGAACACCGGGGAGCTGTTTTTT. Its protein product is CASSQDLTNTGELFF.

The chain has TRBV13 and TRBJ2-3; a possible D gene is TRBD1 (6 bases). CDR3 length equals 13 residues. The V gene's germline CDR1 is PRHDT and CDR2 FYEKMQ (reference sequence). The V end lost 5 bases, the J end lost 4 bases, and 10 bases lay between the germline ends. The CDR3 sequence is CASSTGTADTQYF. The CDR3 DNA reads as TGTGCCAGCAGCACAGGGACCGCAGATACGCAGTATTTT.